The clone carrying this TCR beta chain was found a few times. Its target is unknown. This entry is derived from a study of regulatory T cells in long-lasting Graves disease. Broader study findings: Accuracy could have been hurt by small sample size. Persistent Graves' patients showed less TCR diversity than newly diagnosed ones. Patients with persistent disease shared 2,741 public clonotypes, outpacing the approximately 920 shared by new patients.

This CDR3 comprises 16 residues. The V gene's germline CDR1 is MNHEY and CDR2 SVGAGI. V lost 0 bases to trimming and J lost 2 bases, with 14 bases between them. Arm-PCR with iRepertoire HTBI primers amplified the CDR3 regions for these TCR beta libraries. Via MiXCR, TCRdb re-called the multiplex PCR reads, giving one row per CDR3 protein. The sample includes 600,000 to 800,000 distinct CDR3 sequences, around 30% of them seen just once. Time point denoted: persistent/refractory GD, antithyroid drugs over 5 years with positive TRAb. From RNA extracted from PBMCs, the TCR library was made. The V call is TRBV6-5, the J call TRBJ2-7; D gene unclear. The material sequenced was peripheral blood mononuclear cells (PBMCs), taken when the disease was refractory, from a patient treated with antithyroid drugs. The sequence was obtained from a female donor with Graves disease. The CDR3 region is CASSYSNRAQTYEQYF. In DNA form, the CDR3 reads TGTGCCAGCAGTTACTCGAACCGGGCACAAACCTACGAGCAGTACTTC.